This TCR beta chain was documented in a study of cytomegalovirus exposure and HLA in healthy donors. The germline V gene has CDR1 SNHLY and CDR2 FYNNEI. Between the trimmed V and J ends, which lost 7 bases and 1 base, there was a span of 7 bases. This CDR3 region has 13 residues. Regarding donors, all were healthy bone marrow donors. Primers included in the PCR were 60 Vbeta and 13 Jbeta primers. Profiled with immunoSEQ multiplex PCR; TCRdb holds only in-frame clones, not every one. The sample lists approximately 150,000 clones, 84% occurring once. The chain recombines TRBV2 with TRBJ2-2, with D possibly being TRBD1 (6 bases). The TCR originated in a man between 18 and 35 years old in good health and CMV-seronegative. Sequenced sample: PBMCs. CDR3 amino acids: CASMGQNTGELFF. CDR3 coding DNA: TGTGCCAGCATGGGACAGAACACCGGGGAGCTGTTTTTT.